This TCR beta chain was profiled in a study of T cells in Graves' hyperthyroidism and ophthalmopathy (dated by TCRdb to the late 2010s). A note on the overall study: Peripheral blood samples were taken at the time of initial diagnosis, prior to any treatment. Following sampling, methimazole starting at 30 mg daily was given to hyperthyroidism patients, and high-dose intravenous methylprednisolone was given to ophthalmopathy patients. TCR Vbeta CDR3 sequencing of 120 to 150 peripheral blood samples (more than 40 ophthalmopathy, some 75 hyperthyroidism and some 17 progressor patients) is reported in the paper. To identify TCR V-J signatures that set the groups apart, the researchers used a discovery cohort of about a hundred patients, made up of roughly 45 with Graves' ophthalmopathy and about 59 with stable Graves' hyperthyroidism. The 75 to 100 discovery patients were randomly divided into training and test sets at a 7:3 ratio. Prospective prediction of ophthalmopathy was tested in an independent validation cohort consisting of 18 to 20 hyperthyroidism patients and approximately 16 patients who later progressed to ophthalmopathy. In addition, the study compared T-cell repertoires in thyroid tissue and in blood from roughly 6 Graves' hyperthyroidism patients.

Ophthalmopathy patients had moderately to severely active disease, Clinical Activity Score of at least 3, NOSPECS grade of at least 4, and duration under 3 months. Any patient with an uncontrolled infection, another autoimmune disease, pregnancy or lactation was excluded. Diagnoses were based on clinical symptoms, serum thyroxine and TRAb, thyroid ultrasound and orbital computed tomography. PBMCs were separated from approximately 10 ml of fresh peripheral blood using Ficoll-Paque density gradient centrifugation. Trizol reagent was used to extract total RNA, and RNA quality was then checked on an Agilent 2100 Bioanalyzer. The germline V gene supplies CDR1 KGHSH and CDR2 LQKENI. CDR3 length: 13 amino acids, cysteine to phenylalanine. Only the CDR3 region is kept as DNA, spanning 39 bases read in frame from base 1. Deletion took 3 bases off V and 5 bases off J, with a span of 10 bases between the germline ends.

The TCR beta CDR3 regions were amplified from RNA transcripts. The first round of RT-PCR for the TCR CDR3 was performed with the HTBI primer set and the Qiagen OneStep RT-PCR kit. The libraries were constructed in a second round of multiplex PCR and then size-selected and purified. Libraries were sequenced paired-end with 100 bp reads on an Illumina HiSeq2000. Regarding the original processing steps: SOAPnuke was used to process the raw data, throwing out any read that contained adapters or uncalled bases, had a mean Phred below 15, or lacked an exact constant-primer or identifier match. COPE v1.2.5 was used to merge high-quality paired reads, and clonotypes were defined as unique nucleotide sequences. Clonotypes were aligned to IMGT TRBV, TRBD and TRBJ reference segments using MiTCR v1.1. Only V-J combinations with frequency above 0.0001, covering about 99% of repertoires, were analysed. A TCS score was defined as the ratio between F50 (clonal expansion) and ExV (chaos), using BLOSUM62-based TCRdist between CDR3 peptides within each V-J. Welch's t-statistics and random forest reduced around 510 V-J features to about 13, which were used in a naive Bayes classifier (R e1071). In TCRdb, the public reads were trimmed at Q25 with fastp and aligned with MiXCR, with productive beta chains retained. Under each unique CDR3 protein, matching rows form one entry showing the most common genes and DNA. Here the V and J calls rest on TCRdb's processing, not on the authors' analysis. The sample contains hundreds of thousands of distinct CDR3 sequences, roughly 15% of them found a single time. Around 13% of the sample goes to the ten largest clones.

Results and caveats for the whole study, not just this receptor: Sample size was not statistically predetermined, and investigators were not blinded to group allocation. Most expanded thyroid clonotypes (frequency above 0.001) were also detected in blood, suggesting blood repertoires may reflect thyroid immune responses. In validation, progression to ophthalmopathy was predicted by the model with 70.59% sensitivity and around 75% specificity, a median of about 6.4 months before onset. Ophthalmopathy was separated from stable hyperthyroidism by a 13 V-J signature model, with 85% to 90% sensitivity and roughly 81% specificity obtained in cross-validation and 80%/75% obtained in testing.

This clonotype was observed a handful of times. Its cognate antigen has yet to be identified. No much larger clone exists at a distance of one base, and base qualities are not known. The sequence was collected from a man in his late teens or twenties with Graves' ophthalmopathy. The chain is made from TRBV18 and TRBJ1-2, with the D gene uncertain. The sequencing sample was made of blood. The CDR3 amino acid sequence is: CASSPTDAYGYTF. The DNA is TGTGCCAGCTCACCGACGGACGCGTATGGCTACACCTTC.